One and the same sample provided the 30 T cell receptor beta chains below, sequenced in a study of blood T cell repertoires in COVID-19. Only in-frame clones appear in the TCRdb table, and some are missing; sequencing was by immunoSEQ multiplex PCR. Of over 100,000 clones in the sample, roughly nine tenths were seen once. The sequencing input was peripheral blood. These receptors all stem from a human donor in a cohort sampled during active COVID-19.

CDR3 loop: CASRGGQGAVGELFF. The CDR3 DNA reads TGTGCCAGCAGAGGGGGGCAGGGGGCAGTCGGGGAGCTGTTTTTT. The chain combines TRBV2 with TRBJ2-2; 8 positions agree with TRBD1. V lost 6 bases, J lost 7 bases, and 10 bases stayed unmatched. This CDR3 spans 15 amino acids. Germline V gene lookup returns CDR1 SNHLY and CDR2 FYNNEI.

The V gene is TRBV6-6, the J gene TRBJ2-1; TRBD2 matches 7 bases. With 4 bases clipped from V and 2 bases from J, the junction kept 5 bases outside the gene matches. The CDR3 is 15 residues long. Germline CDR1 MNHNY, CDR2 SVGAGI (reference sequence). The CDR3 DNA follows: TGTGCCAGCAGTTCGGGGGGAGGGCCCTACAATGAGCAGTTCTTC. Translated: CASSSGGGPYNEQFF.

This sequence joins TRBV28 and TRBJ2-7; a weak D match, TRBD2 (6 bases). CDR3 length equals 16 residues. CDR1 and CDR2 (germline): MDHEN, SYDVKM. Trimming pared 6 bases from V and 7 bases from J, leaving 25 bases between. CDR3 sequence (DNA): TGTGCCAGCAGCAACCTCTCGGAGGGGCCCACGTGGGAGCAGTACTTC. Translating gives CASSNLSEGPTWEQYF.

The chain links TRBV27 to TRBJ1-6, with a possible D match to TRBD1 (6 bases). The CDR3 is 14 amino acids. The germline V gene has CDR1 MNHEY and CDR2 SMNVEV (reference sequence). The V gene lost 4 bases and the J gene lost 7 bases, with 11 bases spanning the gap. The CDR3 DNA sequence: TGTGCCAGCAGTTACGGACAGCACAATTCACCCCTCCACTTT. Amino acids: CASSYGQHNSPLHF.

In this sample, this clone turned up a few times. CDR3 protein: CASSIGVSKFYEQYF. The CDR3 DNA sequence: TGTGCCAGTAGTATTGGAGTCTCGAAATTCTACGAGCAGTACTTC. The chain has TRBV19 and TRBJ2-7; D is uncertain. The CDR3 runs to 15 residues. With 3 bases removed from V and 3 bases from J, the gap between germline ends came to 15 bases. Looked up from germline, CDR1 is LNHDA and CDR2 is SQIVND (reference sequence).

This clone showed up just a few times. The chain uses TRBV7-3 and TRBJ1-1, with D possibly being TRBD1 (5 bases). V gave up 10 bases and J gave up 0 bases, with 18 bases separating them. The CDR3 length is 15 residues. CDR1 and CDR2 from the germline V gene are SGHTA and FQGTGA. The CDR3 sequence: CATPCGGMLNTEAFF. DNA for the CDR3: TGTGCCACCCCCTGCGGGGGAATGTTGAACACTGAAGCTTTCTTT.

This chain connects TRBV3-1 (or the pseudogene TRBV3-2) to TRBJ1-6; 8 positions agree with TRBD1. Trimming cost V 0 bases and J 0 bases; bases outside gene matches: 19. Germline V lookup: CDR1 LGHDT, CDR2 YNNKEL (reference sequence). This CDR3 region has 23 residues. The CDR3 coding sequence is TGTGCCAGCAGCCAAGAGACAGGGGAAGAACTTTTAGGGGGAAGCTCCTATAATTCACCCCTCCACTTT. Residues: CASSQETGEELLGGSSYNSPLHF.

The gene calls are TRBV19 and TRBJ2-7; D perhaps matches TRBD1 (6 bases). This CDR3 has 13 residues. V was shortened by 5 bases and J by 3 bases, with 11 bases between the two germline ends. Looked up from germline, CDR1 is LNHDA and CDR2 is SQIVND (reference sequence). This CDR3 is CASSPGQNYEQYF. CDR3 in DNA: TGTGCCAGTAGTCCGGGACAAAACTACGAGCAGTACTTC.

This chain links TRBV5-5 with TRBJ1-5; D is possibly TRBD1 (5 bases). V was pared by 4 bases and J by 2 bases, with 7 bases between. Germline values: CDR1 SGHKS, CDR2 YYEKEE (reference sequence). This CDR3 is built from 13 residues. CDR3 loop: CASSGGGNQPQHF. The CDR3 DNA reads as TGTGCCAGCAGCGGAGGGGGCAATCAGCCCCAGCATTTT.

The chain has TRBV3-1 (or the pseudogene TRBV3-2) and TRBJ2-1; a weak D match, TRBD2 (6 bases). Germline CDR1 LGHDT, CDR2 YNNKEL (reference sequence). There are 17 residues in the CDR3. The ends were cut back, 1 base at V and 4 bases at J, with 17 bases in the middle. The CDR3 loop reads CASSQGWRGLDYNEQFF. Here the CDR3 DNA reads TGTGCCAGCAGCCAAGGGTGGAGGGGACTCGATTACAATGAGCAGTTCTTC.

The V and J genes are TRBV6-5 and TRBJ1-6; TRBD1 matches at 7 bases. Germline values: CDR1 MNHEY, CDR2 SVGAGI. The trim removed 0 bases at V and 6 bases at J, leaving 5 bases unmatched. The CDR3 spans 16 residues. The CDR3 is CASSYSVGQFNSPLHF. The DNA for the CDR3 is TGTGCCAGCAGTTACTCAGTGGGACAGTTTAATTCACCCCTCCACTTT.

J is TRBJ1-5 and V is TRBV6-5; D is possibly TRBD1 (6 bases). Germline V gene data show CDR1 as MNHEY and CDR2 as SVGAGI. Trimming pared 6 bases from V and 4 bases from J, leaving 13 bases between. The CDR3 loop spans 14 amino acids. CDR3 sequence reads: CASRDGQWNQPQHF. The CDR3 region has the DNA TGTGCCAGCAGGGACGGACAGTGGAATCAGCCCCAGCATTTT.

This rearrangement joins TRBV5-1 to TRBJ2-2; D uncertain. Looked up from germline, CDR1 is SGHRS and CDR2 is YFSETQ. Trimming cost V 4 bases and J 1 base, with 11 bases left between them. The CDR3 runs 15 residues. The chain's CDR3 is CASSAQTRNTGELFF. CDR3 coding DNA: TGCGCCAGCAGCGCCCAGACACGGAACACCGGGGAGCTGTTTTTT.

The chain recombines TRBV7-8 with TRBJ1-1; TRBD1 matches at 7 bases. With 2 bases clipped from V and 0 bases from J, the junction kept 15 bases outside the gene matches. Germline assignment: CDR1 SGHVS and CDR2 FQNEAQ. The CDR3 runs to 19 residues. CDR3 region: CASSLLNHRGPLLNTEAFF. In DNA form, the CDR3 reads TGTGCCAGCAGCTTACTCAATCACAGGGGCCCCCTTTTGAACACTGAAGCTTTCTTT.

The CDR3 region has the DNA TGTGCCAGCACTAGACAGGGGGCTAATGAAAAACTGTTTTTT. It codes for CASTRQGANEKLFF. The chain recombines TRBV2 with TRBJ1-4, with 9 bases matching TRBD1. Germline V CDR1 and CDR2: SNHLY, FYNNEI. V shed 7 bases and J 3 bases; nucleotides not matched to a gene: 3. This CDR3 is built from 14 residues.

This clone was detected once. The J gene is TRBJ2-3, the V gene TRBV5-5; D gene uncertain. The CDR3 covers 15 residues. Trimming left V 2 bases short and J 4 bases short, with 14 bases between. CDR1 and CDR2 (germline): SGHKS, YYEKEE (reference sequence). The CDR3 coding sequence is TGTGCCAGCAGCTTTTCGATACGCGGTTCAGATACGCAGTATTTT. Translated: CASSFSIRGSDTQYF.

The rearrangement links TRBV2 to TRBJ1-2, with a tentative D call TRBD1 (5 bases). Trimming stripped 7 bases from V and 0 bases from J, with 9 bases between. This CDR3 contains 13 residues. The germline V gene encodes CDR1 SNHLY and CDR2 FYNNEI. Here the CDR3 DNA reads TGTGCCAGCAAGTCAGGGACTAACTATGGCTACACCTTC. Its protein is CASKSGTNYGYTF. Looking up the rest from reference TRBV2 and TRBJ1-2 gives the full variable domain: EPEVTQTPSHQVTQMGQEVILRCVPISNHLYFYWYRQILGQKVEFLVSFYNNEISEKSEIFDDQFSVERPDGSNFTLKIRSTKLEDSAMYFCASKSGTNYGYTFGSGTRLTVV.

J is TRBJ2-7 and V is TRBV27; 10 nucleotides align to TRBD2. J gave up 3 bases and V 5 bases, and 7 bases lay outside the gene matches. CDR1 is MNHEY, CDR2 SMNVEV, per germline (reference sequence). The CDR3 is 15 amino acids. CDR3 nucleotides: TGTGCCAGCAGTGCGTCCGGGACTAGCGTCTACGAGCAGTACTTC. Its translation is CASSASGTSVYEQYF.

The gene calls are TRBV19 and TRBJ1-1; D ambiguous. The V end was cut by 3 bases, the J end by 6 bases, with 11 bases between. This CDR3 is built from 13 residues. In germline, CDR1 is LNHDA, CDR2 SQIVND (reference sequence). CDR3 in DNA: TGTGCCAGTAGTATTTTGAGGAGCGCTGAAGCTTTCTTT. Amino acid sequence: CASSILRSAEAFF.

The chain joins TRBV4-1 to TRBJ1-6; D possibly corresponds to TRBD1 (5 bases). Germline loops: CDR1 MGHRA, CDR2 YSYEKL. There are 15 residues in the CDR3. Trimming shortened V by 1 base and J by 5 bases, and 9 bases separated the two germline ends. The CDR3 DNA sequence: TGCGCCAGCAGCCAAGGGCAGGGAAATAATTCACCCCTCCACTTT. As protein: CASSQGQGNNSPLHF.

This sequence joins TRBV30 and TRBJ1-3, with D perhaps matching TRBD1 (6 bases). The length of the CDR3 is 15 residues. Trimming took off 5 bases at V and 4 bases at J, with 18 bases between the two ends. Germline lookup yields CDR1 GTSNPN and CDR2 SVGIG (reference sequence). CDR3 region: CAWAVGQLAGNTIYF. Here the CDR3 DNA reads TGTGCCTGGGCTGTCGGACAGCTGGCAGGAAACACCATATATTTT.

The CDR3 spells CATSRDPRQETQYF. The CDR3 DNA is TGTGCCACCAGCAGAGATCCCAGGCAAGAGACCCAGTACTTC. The chain joins TRBV15 to TRBJ2-5, with D unclear. The CDR3 extends over 14 amino acids. The ends were cut back, 0 bases at V and 2 bases at J, with 7 bases in the middle. Germline CDR1 and CDR2: LNHNV and YYDKDF (reference sequence).

The chain is built from TRBV5-6 and TRBJ2-2, with D possibly matching TRBD1 (5 bases). CDR3 length equals 15 residues. V shed 2 bases and J shed 8 bases, with 16 bases lying between them. Germline CDR1 is SGHDT and CDR2 is YYEEEE. The CDR3 sequence: CASSLGPGYLGELFF. CDR3 in DNA: TGTGCCAGCAGCTTAGGTCCAGGGTATCTTGGGGAGCTGTTTTTT.

V gene TRBV5-6 combines with J gene TRBJ2-7; D possibly corresponds to TRBD1 (5 bases). V was trimmed by 0 bases and J by 4 bases, leaving 8 bases between them. CDR3 length: 13 amino acids. Germline V gene lookup returns CDR1 SGHDT and CDR2 YYEEEE. The CDR3 DNA reads as TGTGCCAGCAGCTTGGAGACAGTTTACGAGCAGTACTTC. The encoded protein is CASSLETVYEQYF.

The chain has TRBV6-4 and TRBJ2-2; D unresolved. Germline values: CDR1 MRHNA, CDR2 SNTAGT. The CDR3 runs 13 residues. Trimming took off 2 bases at V and 3 bases at J, with 4 bases between the two ends. The CDR3 nucleotides are TGTGCCAGCAGTGACAGCGACACCGGGGAGCTGTTTTTT. As protein: CASSDSDTGELFF.

V is TRBV28 and J is TRBJ2-7; D remains unclear. Germline-derived CDR1 and CDR2 are MDHEN and SYDVKM. V gave up 2 bases and J gave up 12 bases, with 11 bases separating them. The CDR3 contains 11 residues. CDR3 region: CASSLIGRRYF. The CDR3 region has the DNA TGTGCCAGCAGTTTAATTGGGCGCAGGTACTTC. Together with reference TRBV28 and TRBJ2-7, the CDR3 gives the full variable domain: DVKVTQSSRYLVKRTGEKVFLECVQDMDHENMFWYRQDPGLGLRLIYFSYDVKMKEKGDIPEGYSVSREKKERFSLILESASTNQTSMYLCASSLIGRRYFGPGTRLTVT.

The V and J genes are TRBV3-1 (or the pseudogene TRBV3-2) and TRBJ2-5, with D possibly being TRBD2 (6 bases). The V end was cut by 2 bases, the J end by 5 bases, with 15 bases between. CDR3 size: 15 residues. Germline CDR1 reads LGHDT; CDR2 reads YNNKEL (reference sequence). The CDR3 protein is CASSQKGRYRETQYF. CDR3 sequence (DNA): TGTGCCAGCAGCCAAAAGGGGAGGTACCGGGAGACCCAGTACTTC.

The gene calls are TRBV7-3 and TRBJ2-7, with 12 bases matching TRBD2. The CDR3 has 15 amino acids. V gave up 2 bases and J gave up 6 bases; unmatched junction bases: 5. The germline gives CDR1 SGHTA, CDR2 FQGTGA. In DNA form, the CDR3 reads TGTGCCAGCAGCTTACTAGCGGGGGGGCAAGCCGAGCAGTACTTC. It translates to CASSLLAGGQAEQYF.

The chain recombines TRBV6-6 with TRBJ2-1; D is uncertain. CDR1 is MNHNY, CDR2 SVGAGI, per germline (reference sequence). V was trimmed by 5 bases and J by 2 bases, leaving 13 bases between them. The CDR3 is 15 residues long. The CDR3 loop reads CASSPMYSTYNEQFF. The CDR3 DNA follows: TGTGCCAGCAGTCCCATGTATAGTACCTACAATGAGCAGTTCTTC.

The chain employs TRBV2 and TRBJ2-2, with 9 positions matching TRBD2. The CDR3 covers 15 residues. Germline CDR1 reads SNHLY; CDR2 reads FYNNEI. After removal of 5 bases from V and 1 base from J, the junction contained 2 bases not matched to a gene. This CDR3 is CASSKTSGNTGELFF. As DNA, the CDR3 is TGTGCCAGCAGTAAGACTAGCGGGAACACCGGGGAGCTGTTTTTT.